The entry that follows covers one TCR beta chain sequence. The record originates from a study of human T cells and chemical hapten exposure. The wider study: On the upper back, patch tests were applied with 0.01% DPC and read at 6 days. Patients, mostly women, had alopecia areata, alopecia totalis or alopecia universalis.

Time point specified: pre-sensitization, week 0. Treatment defined: therapeutic diphenylcyclopropenone sensitization with weekly scalp DPC. TCRdb re-called the RACE reads with MiXCR, one entry per CDR3 protein. Altogether some 200,000 distinct CDR3 sequences are present, nearly 30% being singletons, with the ten largest covering just under 3%. Germline V gives CDR1 SQVTM, CDR2 ANQGSEA. This CDR3 region has 15 residues. The V end was cut by 3 bases, the J end by 1 base, with 15 bases between. This chain joins TRBV29-1 and TRBJ1-1; a weak D match, TRBD1 (6 bases). This clonotype was sampled from a woman between 25 and 40 years old with alopecia areata. Some clones in this sample may be carry-over from other donors' samples. The sequenced sample was whole blood, obtained in connection with sensitization to the hapten diphenylcyclopropenone (DPC). The CDR3 DNA sequence: TGCAGCGTTGACCCGATAGGGGGTTGGAACACTGAAGCTTTCTTT. Translation: CSVDPIGGWNTEAFF. Full variable domain (remainder filled in from reference TRBV29-1 and TRBJ1-1): SAVISQKPSRDICQRGTSLTIQCQVDSQVTMMFWYRQQPGQSLTLIATANQGSEATYESGFVIDKFPISRPNLTFSTLTVSNMSPEDSSIYLCSVDPIGGWNTEAFFGQGTRLTVV.